The 3 T cell receptor beta chains below come from one sample, sequenced in a study of cytomegalovirus exposure and HLA in healthy donors. The study ran its PCR with 60 Vbeta and 13 Jbeta primers. Sequenced by immunoSEQ multiplex PCR; TCRdb stores in-frame clones only, minus some. The repertoire table contains about 150,000 clones. The sequenced sample consisted of PBMCs. The source is a woman in her fifties or sixties in good health and CMV-seronegative.

This chain uses TRBV6-1 with TRBJ2-1, with D maybe TRBD2 (6 bases). Trimming pared 1 base from V and 3 bases from J, leaving 10 bases between. Germline V lookup: CDR1 MNHNS, CDR2 SASEGT. This CDR3 contains 15 residues. The CDR3 reads CASSEGLAIYNEQFF. CDR3 nucleotides: TGTGCCAGCAGTGAAGGTCTAGCGATCTACAATGAGCAGTTCTTC.

The chain links TRBV19 to TRBJ1-3, with D uncertain. This CDR3 is 15 amino acids long. V was trimmed by 5 bases and J by 0 bases, leaving 11 bases between them. CDR1 and CDR2 (germline): LNHDA, SQIVND (reference sequence). The CDR3 sequence is CASSRGQSSGNTIYF. DNA of the CDR3: TGTGCCAGTAGTCGGGGTCAGAGCTCTGGAAACACCATATATTTT.

The rearrangement joins TRBV5-6 to TRBJ1-2; 9 bases are a match to TRBD1. This CDR3 is built from 15 residues. Germline lookup yields CDR1 SGHDT and CDR2 YYEEEE. V was pared by 1 base and J by 8 bases, with 9 bases of the junction left unmatched. CDR3 loop: CASSLRTGTGRGYTF. For the CDR3, the DNA is TGTGCCAGCAGCTTGCGCACCGGGACAGGGAGGGGCTACACCTTC.